The next 2 T cell receptor beta chains were all read from a single sample in a study of blood T cell repertoires in COVID-19. Clones were sequenced by immunoSEQ multiplex PCR, and TCRdb holds only the in-frame ones, with some missing. The sample records about 99,000 clones, more than 80% being singletons. The sample was peripheral blood. The origin of the receptors is a man aged 55 to 70 with acute or convalescent COVID-19.

In its sample, this clone was seen once. This chain joins TRBV5-1 and TRBJ2-1, with 10 bases identical to TRBD1. CDR3 length: 15 residues. From germline, CDR1 is SGHRS and CDR2 YFSETQ. The V gene end was trimmed by 7 bases and the J gene end by 2 bases; junction bases not matched to a gene: 6. CDR3 in DNA: TGCGCCAGCGAATTGACAGGGGGCACCTACAATGAGCAGTTCTTC. Translation: CASELTGGTYNEQFF.

The J gene is TRBJ2-7, the V gene TRBV5-4; D is uncertain. The ends were cut back, 4 bases at V and 3 bases at J, with 11 bases in the middle. The CDR3 is made up of 13 amino acids. In germline, CDR1 is SGHNT, CDR2 YYREEE (reference sequence). This CDR3 is CASSRKNSYEQYV. The DNA of the CDR3 is TGTGCCAGCAGCCGTAAGAATAGCTACGAGCAGTACGTC.